This T cell receptor (beta chain) stems from a study of a mutant IDH1 vaccine in newly diagnosed glioma. Study context: Vaccination was launched 4-6 weeks after radiotherapy alone, or with temozolomide cycles. Weeks 35 and 47 hosted visits V12 and V13, respectively. General study findings and limits: Shifts in the top peripheral T cell clonotypes seemed unrelated to pseudoprogression.

Described time point: week 35, safety follow-up. Mutant IDH1 20-mer peptide, at 300 ug, made up each vaccine dose, with topical imiquimod. With respect to this clone: Its antigen is undetermined.

Data came from immunoSEQ multiplex PCR; TCRdb stores just in-frame clones and leaves some out. The sample has fewer than 55,000 clones, 81% seen once; the top ten hold 4.7%. The CDR3 length is 21 residues. V gave up 4 bases and J gave up 2 bases, with 30 bases separating them. The germline V gene encodes CDR1 SNHLY and CDR2 FYNNEI. This material consisted of PBMCs, taken from a glioma patient whose treatment included an IDH1 peptide vaccine. This TCR came from a woman between 40 and 50 years old with glioma. Some clones in this sample may be carry-over from other donors' samples. The chain is built from TRBV2 and TRBJ2-1; D might be TRBD1 (6 bases). The CDR3 bases are TGTGCCAGCAGTGGACCTTGGGGAACCCCCCAGACAGGTAACACCTACAATGAGCAGTTCTTC. Translating it yields CASSGPWGTPQTGNTYNEQFF. Based on the CDR3 plus reference TRBV2 and TRBJ2-1, the full variable domain is EPEVTQTPSHQVTQMGQEVILRCVPISNHLYFYWYRQILGQKVEFLVSFYNNEISEKSEIFDDQFSVERPDGSNFTLKIRSTKLEDSAMYFCASSGPWGTPQTGNTYNEQFFGPGTRLTVL.